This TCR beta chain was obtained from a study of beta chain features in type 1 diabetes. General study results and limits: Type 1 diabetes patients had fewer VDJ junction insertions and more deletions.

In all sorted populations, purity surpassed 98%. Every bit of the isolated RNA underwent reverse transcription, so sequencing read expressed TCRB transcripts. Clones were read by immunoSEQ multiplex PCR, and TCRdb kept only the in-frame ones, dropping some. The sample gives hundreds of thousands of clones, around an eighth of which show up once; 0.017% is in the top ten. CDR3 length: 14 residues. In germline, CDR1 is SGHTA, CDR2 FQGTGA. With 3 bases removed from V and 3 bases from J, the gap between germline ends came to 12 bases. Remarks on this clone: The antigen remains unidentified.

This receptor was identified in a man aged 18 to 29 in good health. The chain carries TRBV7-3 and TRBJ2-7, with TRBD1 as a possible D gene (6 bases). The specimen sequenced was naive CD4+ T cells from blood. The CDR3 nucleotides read TGTGCCAGCAGCTTGACCCCAGGGGACTACGAGCAGTACTTC. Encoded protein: CASSLTPGDYEQYF.